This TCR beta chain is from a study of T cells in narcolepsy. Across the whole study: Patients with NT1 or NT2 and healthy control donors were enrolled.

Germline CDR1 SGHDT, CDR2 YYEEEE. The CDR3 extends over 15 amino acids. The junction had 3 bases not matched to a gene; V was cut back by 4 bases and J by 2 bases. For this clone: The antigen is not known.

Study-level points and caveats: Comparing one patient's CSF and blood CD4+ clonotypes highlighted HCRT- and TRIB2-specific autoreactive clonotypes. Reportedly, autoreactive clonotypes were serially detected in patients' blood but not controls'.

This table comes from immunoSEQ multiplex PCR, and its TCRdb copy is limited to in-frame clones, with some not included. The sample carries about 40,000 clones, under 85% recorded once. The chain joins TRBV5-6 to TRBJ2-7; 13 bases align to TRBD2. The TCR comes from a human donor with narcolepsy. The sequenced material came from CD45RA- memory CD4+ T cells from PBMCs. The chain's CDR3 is CASSRLAGGTYEQYF. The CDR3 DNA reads TGTGCCAGCAGCCGACTAGCGGGGGGAACCTACGAGCAGTACTTC.